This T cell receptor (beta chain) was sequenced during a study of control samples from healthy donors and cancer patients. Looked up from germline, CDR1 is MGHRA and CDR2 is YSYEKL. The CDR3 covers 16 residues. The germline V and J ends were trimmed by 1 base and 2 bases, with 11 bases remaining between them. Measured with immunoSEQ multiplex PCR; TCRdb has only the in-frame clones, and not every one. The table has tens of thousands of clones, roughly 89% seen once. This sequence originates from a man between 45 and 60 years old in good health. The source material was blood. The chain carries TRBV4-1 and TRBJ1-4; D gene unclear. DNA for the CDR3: TGCGCCAGCAGCCAAGGTCCGCGGGCCACTAATGAAAAACTGTTTTTT. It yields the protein CASSQGPRATNEKLFF.